Sequencing of this T cell receptor beta chain was carried out in a study of Graves' ophthalmopathy and Graves' hyperthyroidism. This clonotype has ten or more counts. Researchers took RNA transcripts and amplified TCR beta CDR3 regions from them. After a first-round RT-PCR with HTBI primers, a second-round multiplex PCR was run. TCRdb analysed the multiplex PCR reads with MiXCR anew, one entry per CDR3 protein. In the table there are hundreds of thousands of distinct CDR3 sequences, about two fifths of which are singletons. Trimming took 0 bases from V and 5 from J; bases not matched to a gene: 4. Germline V gives CDR1 SGHDT, CDR2 YYEEEE. This CDR3 region has 15 residues.

The source is an adult man with Graves' ophthalmopathy. The chain uses TRBV5-6 and TRBJ1-5; 8 nucleotides agree with TRBD1. The sample was peripheral blood. As DNA, the CDR3 is TGTGCCAGCAGCTTGGGGGGACAGGACTATCAGCCCCAGCATTTT. Its translation is CASSLGGQDYQPQHF.